The rows below give T cell receptor beta chains drawn from one sample of a study of shared clonotypes between healthy human individuals. The table came from immunoSEQ multiplex PCR; TCRdb's copy has only in-frame clones and leaves some out. The repertoire holds around 2.1 million clones, with 85% to 95% as singletons. Sequenced input: naive CD8+ T cells from PBMCs. The receptors come from a man aged 18 to 30 in good health. Some clones in this sample may be carry-over from other donors' samples. The CDR3 runs from the conserved cysteine through the conserved F or W. The D gene is left open where the match is weak. Size is omitted from some rows. Given values are once, few, many or a class for expanded clones.

d_gene | abundance | j_gene | v_gene | CDR3aa | CDR3nt
NA | NA | TRBJ2-7 | TRBV27 | CASSLSGVEQYF | TGTGCCAGCAGTTTATCGGGGGTAGAGCAGTACTTC
NA | NA | TRBJ1-1 | TRBV7-9 | CASSFERSAPEAFF | TGTGCCAGCAGCTTCGAGAGGTCTGCCCCTGAAGCTTTCTTT
NA | NA | TRBJ1-1 | TRBV19 | CASRRGEGNTEAFF | TGTGCCAGTAGGAGGGGGGAGGGCAACACTGAAGCTTTCTTT
NA | NA | TRBJ2-7 | TRBV9 | CASSEGGDGYEQYF | TGTGCCAGCAGCGAAGGTGGAGACGGCTACGAGCAGTACTTC
NA | NA | TRBJ2-7 | TRBV7-2 | CASSLAVRLPPYEQYF | TGTGCCAGCAGCTTAGCGGTCAGGCTTCCGCCCTACGAGCAGTACTTC
TRBD1 | NA | TRBJ2-2 | TRBV6-1 | CASRDRMNTGELFF | TGTGCCAGTAGGGACAGGATGAACACCGGGGAGCTGTTTTTT
TRBD2 | once | TRBJ2-1 | TRBV18 | CASSPPRITGGASEQFF | TGTGCCAGCTCACCACCGAGAATAACGGGAGGGGCAAGTGAGCAGTTCTTC
NA | NA | TRBJ2-3 | TRBV28 | CAILPGGTDTQYF | TGTGCCATTTTACCCGGAGGCACAGATACGCAGTATTTT
TRBD1 | NA | TRBJ1-2 | TRBV5-1 | CATRPLGTAGYTF | TGCGCCACCCGGCCCCTAGGGACAGCAGGCTACACCTTC
NA | NA | TRBJ1-4 | TRBV6-5 | CASSYRQPTNEKLFF | TGTGCCAGCAGTTACAGACAGCCAACTAATGAAAAACTGTTTTTT
TRBD1 | NA | TRBJ2-4 | TRBV10-3 | CAISESNQRRDRLAKNIQYF | TGTGCCATCAGTGAGTCGAACCAAAGAAGGGACAGGTTAGCCAAAAACATTCAGTACTTC
NA | NA | TRBJ1-1 | TRBV21-1 | CASSAPGQGATEAFF | TGTGCCAGCAGCGCCCCGGGACAGGGGGCCACTGAAGCTTTCTTT
TRBD2 | NA | TRBJ2-1 | TRBV9 | CASSAPRAGGWNEQFF | TGTGCCAGCAGCGCACCCCGGGCGGGAGGATGGAATGAGCAGTTCTTC
TRBD1 | NA | TRBJ2-2 | TRBV4-2 | CASSQGQGLTGELFF | TGTGCCAGCAGCCAAGGACAGGGTCTCACCGGGGAGCTGTTTTTT
TRBD2 | NA | TRBJ2-5 | TRBV9 | CASSPGGTQYF | TGTGCCAGCAGCCCGGGGGGGACCCAGTACTTC
TRBD2 | NA | TRBJ2-3 | TRBV27 | CASSLSPLAGHTDTQYF | TGTGCCAGCAGTTTATCCCCTCTAGCGGGACACACAGATACGCAGTATTTT
NA | NA | TRBJ2-7 | TRBV7-9 | CASSTSYEQYF | TGTGCCAGCAGCACGAGCTACGAGCAGTACTTC
NA | NA | TRBJ2-2 | TRBV19 | CASSIGSGITGELFF | TGTGCCAGTAGTATAGGTAGTGGAATAACCGGGGAGCTGTTTTTT
TRBD2 | NA | TRBJ2-1 | TRBV10-3 | CAIGWASGNNEQFF | TGTGCCATCGGGTGGGCTAGCGGGAACAATGAGCAGTTCTTC
TRBD1 | NA | TRBJ2-7 | TRBV7-7 | CASSPRDSSYEQYF | TGTGCCAGCAGCCCACGGGACAGCTCCTACGAGCAGTACTTC
TRBD2 | NA | TRBJ2-3 | TRBV9 | CASSVISSAGVGDTQYF | TGTGCCAGCAGCGTAATTTCGTCGGCGGGAGTCGGAGATACGCAGTATTTT
TRBD2 | once | TRBJ2-7 | TRBV27 | CASSLTSVAYEQYF | TGTGCCAGCAGTTTGACTAGCGTTGCCTACGAGCAGTACTTC
NA | NA | TRBJ1-1 | TRBV28 | CASSLLARGGTAFF | TGTGCCAGCAGTTTATTAGCGAGGGGGGGCACAGCTTTCTTT
TRBD2 | NA | TRBJ2-7 | TRBV4-1 | CASSPGTSGYEQYF | TGCGCCAGCAGCCCCGGGACTAGCGGTTACGAGCAGTACTTC
TRBD1 | NA | TRBJ1-1 | TRBV4-1 | CASSQGQGLVTEAFF | TGCGCCAGCAGCCAAGGACAGGGACTCGTAACTGAAGCTTTCTTT
NA | once | TRBJ2-2 | TRBV19 | CASSVGPLSNTGELFF | TGTGCCAGTAGTGTGGGACCGCTCTCGAACACCGGGGAGCTGTTTTTT
TRBD1 | NA | TRBJ2-6 | TRBV27 | CASSSTVRGPSGANVLTF | TGTGCCAGCAGCTCAACGGTCAGGGGGCCCTCTGGGGCCAACGTCCTGACTTTC
TRBD1 | NA | TRBJ1-2 | TRBV9 | CASSSPTGTNYGYTF | TGTGCCAGCAGCTCCCCGACAGGGACTAACTATGGCTACACCTTC
NA | once | TRBJ2-1 | TRBV29-1 | CSVSVGPYNEQFF | TGCAGCGTTAGTGTAGGTCCCTACAATGAGCAGTTCTTC
NA | NA | TRBJ1-3 | TRBV4-1 | CASSLINRVSSGNTIYF | TGCGCCAGCAGCCTAATAAATCGGGTCTCCTCTGGAAACACCATATATTTT
TRBD2 | NA | TRBJ2-1 | TRBV7-9 | CASSEPLTSGSYNEQFF | TGTGCCAGCAGCGAACCCCTGACTAGCGGGAGTTACAATGAGCAGTTCTTC
TRBD1 | once | TRBJ2-7 | TRBV9 | CASSVGQGAVYEQYF | TGTGCCAGCAGCGTAGGGCAGGGGGCTGTCTACGAGCAGTACTTC
NA | NA | TRBJ2-1 | TRBV10-3 | CAISESAELNEQFF | TGTGCCATCAGTGAGTCCGCCGAGCTAAATGAGCAGTTCTTC
NA | NA | TRBJ1-1 | TRBV14 | CASSQLDRETEAFF | TGTGCCAGCAGCCAACTGGACCGAGAGACTGAAGCTTTCTTT
NA | NA | TRBJ1-3 | TRBV28 | CASSLVAAGNTIYF | TGTGCCAGCAGTTTAGTCGCAGCCGGAAACACCATATATTTT
TRBD1 | NA | TRBJ1-1 | TRBV19 | CAVSDRGGTEAFF | TGTGCCGTTTCGGACAGGGGCGGCACTGAAGCTTTCTTT
NA | NA | TRBJ2-1 | TRBV7-9 | CASSSPVGGNEQFF | TGTGCCAGCAGCTCCCCGGTCGGGGGCAATGAGCAGTTCTTC
NA | NA | TRBJ1-6 | TRBV13 | CASSLVPADQGASPLHF | TGTGCCAGCAGCTTAGTCCCGGCGGACCAAGGAGCTTCACCCCTCCACTTT
NA | NA | TRBJ2-3 | TRBV9 | CASSVEGTDTQYF | TGTGCCAGCAGCGTAGAGGGCACAGATACGCAGTATTTT
NA | once | TRBJ1-2 | TRBV28 | CASSSDTYGYTF | TGTGCCAGCAGCTCCGACACCTATGGCTACACCTTC
TRBD2 | NA | TRBJ2-5 | TRBV4-1 | CASSRGLAGEETQYF | TGCGCCAGCAGCCGGGGACTAGCGGGAGAAGAGACCCAGTACTTC
TRBD1 | NA | TRBJ1-1 | TRBV7-8 | CASSRGGSSEAFF | TGTGCCAGCAGCCGAGGGGGCTCGAGTGAAGCTTTCTTT
NA | NA | TRBJ2-7 | TRBV6-5 | CASSYGNSFPYEQYF | TGTGCCAGCAGCTACGGGAATTCATTCCCCTACGAGCAGTACTTC
NA | few | TRBJ1-2 | TRBV7-9 | CASSSIGDCTF | TGTGCCAGCAGCTCGATAGGGGACTGCACCTTC
NA | NA | TRBJ2-7 | TRBV10-2 | CASSSRAEQYF | TGCGCCAGCAGTAGCCGGGCCGAGCAGTACTTC